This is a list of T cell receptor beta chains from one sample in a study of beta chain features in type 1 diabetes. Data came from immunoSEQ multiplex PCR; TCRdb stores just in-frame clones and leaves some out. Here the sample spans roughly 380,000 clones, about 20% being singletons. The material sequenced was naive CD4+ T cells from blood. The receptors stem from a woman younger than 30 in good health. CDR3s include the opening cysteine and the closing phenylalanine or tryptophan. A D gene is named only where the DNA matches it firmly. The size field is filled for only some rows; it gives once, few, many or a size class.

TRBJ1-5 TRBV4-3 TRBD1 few CASSPYRGQPQHF TGCGCCAGCAGCCCTTACAGGGGCCAGCCCCAGCATTTT
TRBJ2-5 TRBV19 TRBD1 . CASSRRSGQPQAQYF TGTGCCAGTAGTAGACGTTCGGGACAGCCACAGGCCCAGTACTTC
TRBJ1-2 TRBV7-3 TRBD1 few CASSLEATGRQNYGYTF TGTGCCAGCAGCTTAGAGGCGACAGGGCGGCAAAACTATGGCTACACCTTC
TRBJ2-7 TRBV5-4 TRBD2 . CASSLTSGSAEQYF TGTGCCAGCAGCCTGACTAGCGGGAGCGCCGAGCAGTACTTC
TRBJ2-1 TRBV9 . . CASSVGQVRVNEQFF TGTGCCAGCAGCGTGGGGCAGGTACGAGTGAATGAGCAGTTCTTC
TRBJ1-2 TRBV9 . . CASSFYRDGYTF TGTGCCAGCAGCTTCTACAGGGACGGCTACACCTTC
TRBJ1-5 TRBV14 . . CASSPDAREVVNQPQHF TGTGCCAGCAGCCCCGATGCGCGGGAGGTCGTCAATCAGCCCCAGCATTTT
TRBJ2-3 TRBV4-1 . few CASSSDADTQYF TGCGCCAGCAGCTCAGATGCAGATACGCAGTATTTT
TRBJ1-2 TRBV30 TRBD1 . CAWSAGQPYGYTF TGTGCCTGGAGTGCGGGACAGCCCTATGGCTACACCTTC
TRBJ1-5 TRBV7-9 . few CASSPDTLNQPQHF TGTGCCAGCAGCCCTGACACACTCAATCAGCCCCAGCATTTT
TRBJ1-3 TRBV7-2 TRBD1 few CATSLGTGESGNTIYF TGTGCTACGAGCTTAGGTACAGGGGAAAGTGGAAACACCATATATTTT
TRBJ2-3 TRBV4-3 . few CASSQIAGITDTQYF TGCGCCAGCAGCCAAATCGCAGGGATAACAGATACGCAGTATTTT
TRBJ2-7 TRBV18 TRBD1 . CASTPGQLSVGHEQYF TGTGCCAGCACGCCGGGACAGTTATCCGTAGGGCACGAGCAGTACTTC
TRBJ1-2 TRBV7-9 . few CASSLEHLPNYGYTF TGTGCCAGCAGCTTAGAACACCTTCCTAACTATGGCTACACCTTC